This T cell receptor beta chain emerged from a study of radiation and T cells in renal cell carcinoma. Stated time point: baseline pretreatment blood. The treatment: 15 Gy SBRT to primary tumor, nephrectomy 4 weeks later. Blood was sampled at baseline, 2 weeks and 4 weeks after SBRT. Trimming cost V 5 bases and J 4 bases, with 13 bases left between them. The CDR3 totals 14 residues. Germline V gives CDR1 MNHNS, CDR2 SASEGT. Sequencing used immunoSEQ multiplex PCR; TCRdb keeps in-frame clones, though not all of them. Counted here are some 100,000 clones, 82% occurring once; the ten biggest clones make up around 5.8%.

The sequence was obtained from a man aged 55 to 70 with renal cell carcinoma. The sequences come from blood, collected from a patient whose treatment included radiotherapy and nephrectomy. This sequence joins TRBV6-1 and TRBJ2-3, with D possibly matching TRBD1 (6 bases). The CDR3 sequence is CASSSQGVSDTQYF. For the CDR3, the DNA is TGTGCCAGCAGTTCACAGGGCGTTTCAGATACGCAGTATTTT.